Reported below is one TCR beta chain. The CDR3 is 14 amino acids. CDR1 SGHRS and CDR2 YFSETQ come from the germline V gene. V lost 5 bases and J lost 6; bases outside the gene matches: 8. This specimen belongs to a study of blood T cell repertoires in COVID-19. Clones were sequenced by immunoSEQ multiplex PCR, and TCRdb holds only the in-frame ones, with some missing. Here the sample spans some 200,000 clones, 94% being singletons. The receptor was derived from a man aged 25-45 years with COVID-19, enrolled during active disease. The J gene is TRBJ1-2, the V gene TRBV5-1; TRBD1 agrees at 9 bases. Sequences were obtained from peripheral blood. The CDR3, as DNA: TGCGCCAGCAGTTCCTGGGACAGGGATAATGGCTACACCTTC. Translation: CASSSWDRDNGYTF.